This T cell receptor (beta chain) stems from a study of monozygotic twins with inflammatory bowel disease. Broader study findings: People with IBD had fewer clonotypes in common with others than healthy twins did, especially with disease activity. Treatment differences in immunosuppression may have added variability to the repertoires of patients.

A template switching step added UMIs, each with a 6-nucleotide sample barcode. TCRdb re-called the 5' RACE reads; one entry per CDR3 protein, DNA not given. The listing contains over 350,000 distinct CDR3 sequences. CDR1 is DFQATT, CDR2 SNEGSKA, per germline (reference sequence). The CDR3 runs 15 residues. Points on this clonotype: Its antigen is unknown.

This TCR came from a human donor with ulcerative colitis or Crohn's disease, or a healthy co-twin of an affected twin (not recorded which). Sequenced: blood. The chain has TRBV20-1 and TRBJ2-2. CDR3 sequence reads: CSASLGNANTGELFF.